The 14 T cell receptor beta chains reported below all come from one sample, sequenced in a study of blood T cell repertoires in COVID-19. Some clones are missing from TCRdb's copy, which holds only in-frame ones; the method was immunoSEQ multiplex PCR. The sample yields approximately 70,000 clones, 91% seen once. Sequenced material: peripheral blood. The source of these receptors is a man aged 40-55 years with COVID-19, enrolled during active disease.

V usage is TRBV11-3 and J usage is TRBJ2-2; the D gene is possibly TRBD1 (6 bases). V lost 3 bases and J lost 2, with 13 bases in between. The CDR3 spans 16 residues. Germline loops: CDR1 SGHNT, CDR2 YENEEA. The DNA of the CDR3 is TGTGCCAGCAGCTTGGACAGCCGCAGAAACACCGGGGAGCTGTTTTTT. Translation: CASSLDSRRNTGELFF.

The chain recombines TRBV2 with TRBJ1-5; D possibly corresponds to TRBD1 (6 bases). Trimming took 8 bases from V and 7 from J, leaving 18 bases between them. Germline assignment: CDR1 SNHLY and CDR2 FYNNEI. The CDR3 sequence is 14 residues long. CDR3 DNA: TGTGCCAGCTCCTCACAGGGCCAGGAACAGCCCCAGCATTTT. This codes for CASSSQGQEQPQHF.

The chain links TRBV6-2 or TRBV6-3 to TRBJ1-4, with 9 bases fitting TRBD1. The CDR3 consists of 15 residues. Germline V gives CDR1 MNHEY, CDR2 SVGEGT. The J segment lost 8 bases and the V segment lost 3 bases, leaving 7 bases of the junction unmatched. CDR3 coding DNA: TGTGCCAGCAGTTATCCGGGACAGGGCCGCGAAAAACTGTTTTTT. As protein: CASSYPGQGREKLFF.

This chain links TRBV4-1 with TRBJ2-2; TRBD1 matches 10 bases. CDR3 length: 18 amino acids. The germline V gene has CDR1 MGHRA and CDR2 YSYEKL. V trimming: 4 bases; J trimming: 0 bases; junction bases outside the gene matches: 8. The CDR3 coding sequence is TGCGCCAGCAGCCGATTTGGGACAGGGGATGCGAACACCGGGGAGCTGTTTTTT. Translating it yields CASSRFGTGDANTGELFF.

V gene TRBV27 combines with J gene TRBJ2-6; D may be TRBD2 (5 bases). The length of the CDR3 is 16 residues. The V gene lost 2 bases and the J gene lost 2 bases, with 10 bases spanning the gap. Looked up from germline, CDR1 is MNHEY and CDR2 is SMNVEV (reference sequence). CDR3 sequence: CASSLGLKAGANVLTF. The CDR3 DNA is TGTGCCAGCAGTTTAGGACTCAAAGCTGGGGCCAACGTCCTGACTTTC.

This clone was observed once. The chain employs TRBV2 and TRBJ2-5; weak D call: TRBD2 (6 bases). V was trimmed by 8 bases and J by 5 bases, leaving 12 bases between them. The length of the CDR3 is 12 residues. Germline CDR1 reads SNHLY; CDR2 reads FYNNEI. The CDR3 loop reads CASRLDRETQYF. In nucleotides, the CDR3 is TGTGCCAGCCGACTAGATCGGGAGACCCAGTACTTC. Combining the CDR3 with reference TRBV2 and TRBJ2-5 gives the whole variable domain EPEVTQTPSHQVTQMGQEVILRCVPISNHLYFYWYRQILGQKVEFLVSFYNNEISEKSEIFDDQFSVERPDGSNFTLKIRSTKLEDSAMYFCASRLDRETQYFGPGTRLLVL.

The V call is TRBV28, the J call TRBJ2-7; D may be TRBD1 (6 bases). Germline V lookup: CDR1 MDHEN, CDR2 SYDVKM. This CDR3 has 11 amino acids. V was cut by 6 bases and J by 9 bases, with 12 bases left in between. Here the CDR3 DNA reads TGTGCCAGCAGCTTACAGGGCTCGCAGTACTTC. Amino acids: CASSLQGSQYF.

V is TRBV12-3 or TRBV12-4 and J is TRBJ1-2, with D hard to call. The CDR3 has 12 amino acids. Trimming pared 4 bases from V and 0 bases from J, leaving 3 bases between. The CDR3, as DNA: TGTGCCAGCAGTTATACTAACTATGGCTACACCTTC. Protein sequence: CASSYTNYGYTF.

The chain couples TRBV27 to TRBJ2-3, with 10 bases fitting TRBD2. CDR1 and CDR2 (germline): MNHEY, SMNVEV (reference sequence). Trimming cost V 4 bases and J 1 base; bases outside gene matches: 2. The CDR3 has 15 residues. CDR3 in DNA: TGTGCCAGCAGTTACGGGACTAGCGGCACAGATACGCAGTATTTT. Residues: CASSYGTSGTDTQYF.

The rearrangement uses TRBV28 and TRBJ2-7, with a tentative D call TRBD1 (5 bases). The CDR3 covers 13 residues. Per germline, CDR1 MDHEN and CDR2 SYDVKM. V was shortened by 6 bases and J by 1 base, with 10 bases between the two germline ends. In DNA, the CDR3 is TGTGCCAGCAGCCTTGACAGTTCCTACGAGCAGTACTTC. Translated, it gives CASSLDSSYEQYF.

The chain recombines TRBV5-1 with TRBJ2-3; the match to TRBD1 covers 8 bases. V was pared by 0 bases and J by 5 bases, with 5 bases of the junction left unmatched. The CDR3 loop spans 15 amino acids. Per germline, CDR1 SGHRS and CDR2 YFSETQ. The CDR3 here is CASSLATGGVDTQYF. The CDR3 DNA is TGCGCCAGCAGCTTGGCAACAGGGGGTGTAGATACGCAGTATTTT.

This clone showed up just once. V and J are TRBV5-1 and TRBJ2-2; the D gene is possibly TRBD2 (5 bases). The CDR3 runs to 16 residues. V lost 2 bases to trimming and J lost 6 bases, with 17 bases between them. From germline, CDR1 is SGHRS and CDR2 YFSETQ. The CDR3 here is CASSFGAVGDAGELFF. CDR3 bases: TGCGCCAGCAGCTTCGGAGCGGTAGGAGACGCCGGGGAGCTGTTTTTT.

The J gene is TRBJ1-1, the V gene TRBV7-2; 8 bases agree with TRBD1. V dropped 4 bases and J dropped 4; count of bases not matched to a gene: 8. This CDR3 has 15 amino acids. Germline assignment: CDR1 SGHTA and CDR2 FQGNSA. CDR3 sequence reads: CASSYNRGGPTEAFF. The CDR3 DNA follows: TGTGCCAGCAGCTACAACAGGGGGGGGCCCACTGAAGCTTTCTTT.

J is TRBJ2-6 and V is TRBV19, with D possibly matching TRBD1 (5 bases). The V gene lost 8 bases and the J gene lost 3 bases, with 17 bases spanning the gap. The CDR3 is 16 residues long. CDR1 LNHDA and CDR2 SQIVND come from the germline V gene (reference sequence). The CDR3 region has the DNA TGTGCCAGTCACGACATACAGGTCCGTGGGGCCAACGTCCTGACTTTC. Encoded protein: CASHDIQVRGANVLTF.